This TCR beta chain appears in the sequencing data of a study of vaccination and CD4 T cells after COVID-19. Trimming cost V 0 bases and J 1 base, with 14 bases left between them. Looked up from germline, CDR1 is DFQATT and CDR2 is SNEGSKA (reference sequence). The length of the CDR3 is 16 residues. To note about this clonotype: The target antigen is unknown.

Treatment given: approximately nine-day PBMC culture with coronavirus spike peptide pools or control peptides (ViraFEST assay). Sequenced with the Oncomine TCR Beta short-read assay was DNA taken from cultured CD4+ T cells. One entry per CDR3 protein results from TCRdb running MiXCR on the PCR reads. The sample lists 10,000 to 15,000 distinct CDR3 sequences; around 50% were seen once. Sequencing was done on a sample of CD4+ T cells from blood, cultured in vitro. The sequence was obtained from a human donor who had recovered from COVID-19. The chain combines TRBV20-1 with TRBJ2-3; a possible D gene is TRBD2 (5 bases). The CDR3 sequence: CSARDPGVRRTDTQYF. The CDR3 DNA follows: TGCAGTGCTAGAGACCCCGGGGTTCGACGCACAGATACGCAGTATTTT.